This TCR beta chain emerged from a study of vaccination and CD4 T cells after COVID-19 (dated by TCRdb to between 2022 and 2023). With respect to the entire study: SARS-CoV-2 positivity had been established in the convalescent patients by nasal swab PCR, and mild disease was recorded in several of these patients and severe disease in one. In 10 COVID-19 convalescent patients and a handful of infection-naive healthy vaccine recipients, researchers compared the spike-specific CD4+ TCR repertoire from before mRNA vaccination with the repertoire from after. Post-vaccine blood samples were taken a median of about 70 days after the second vaccine dose, with a range of about 13 to 241 days. Each participant got two doses of either the Pfizer-BioNTech BNT162b2 vaccine (n=8) or the Moderna mRNA-1273 vaccine (n=2). Post-COVID blood samples from convalescent patients were collected a median of roughly 100 days after diagnosis, with a range of about 35 to 180 days. In control cultures, a CEFX viral epitope pool was used as positive control, an HIV-1 Nef peptide pool was used as negative control, or no peptide was added. For stimulating the cultures, overlapping spike peptide pools were used, derived from SARS-CoV-2 as well as from the common cold coronaviruses HCoV-NL63, HCoV-OC43 and HCoV-229E. In the convalescent cohort there were six males and four females, among whom were two Hispanic individuals, seven Caucasians, two Asians and one multiracial person.

The treatment or condition label of this sample denotes: roughly 10-day PBMC culture with coronavirus spike peptide pools or control peptides (ViraFEST assay). To expand antigen-specific T cells with peptide pools and then pick out the expanded clonotypes through TCR sequencing, the study relied on the ViraFEST assay. The convalescent patients' positive SARS-CoV-2 PCR tests fell between March and December 2020, which was before the Alpha, Beta and Delta variants emerged in the United States. PBMCs were cultured at around 2 million per well in IMDM supplemented with approximately 5% human AB serum and about 9.6 IU/ml IL-2, with approximately 10 ug/ml peptide pools added. On days 3 and 7, half of the culture medium was replaced with fresh IL-2-containing medium. CD4+ T cells were isolated after approximately ten days of culture through negative selection using the EasySep CD4+ T cell isolation kit. Ficoll-Paque Plus gradient centrifugation was used to isolate PBMCs from whole blood, and the isolated PBMCs were then either used fresh or cryopreserved at -140C. Triplicate wells were generally used for each culture condition.

About this clonotype itself: Which antigen it targets is not known. Base qualities are not at hand, and no much larger clone is one base apart.

The receptor library was made with PCR. DNA from cultured CD4+ T cells was subjected to TCR sequencing with the Oncomine TCR Beta short-read assay at the Johns Hopkins FTIC core. The QIAamp micro DNA kit was used to extract genomic DNA from the cultured CD4+ T cells. Oncomine TCR Beta libraries from cultured CD4+ T cells were pooled using unique dual indexes and sequenced on an Illumina iSeq 100. Regarding the original processing steps: Non-productive sequences were removed, and CDR3s not starting with C, not ending with F or W, or shorter than 7 amino acids were discarded. Antigen-specific clonotypes were identified with the MANAFEST web application by comparing peptide-stimulated wells with reference and other culture wells. For a clone to be called positive, the clone needed an FDR below 0.05, an odds ratio above 5, and a productive frequency above 0.1% in at least two of three replicate wells. A clonotype was classed as cross-reactive if the clonotype showed significant expansion both in SARS-CoV-2 spike wells and in at least one common cold coronavirus spike condition. Using R version 3.6.1, CDR3 homology was evaluated through Levenshtein distances (stringdist) along with unrooted phylogenetic trees (ape). Using fastp at Q25 and MiXCR, TCRdb reprocessed the public reads and kept productive beta chains. Rows with one shared CDR3 protein collapse into an entry with the most common genes and DNA. These V and J calls rely on TCRdb rather than the paper's analysis. The table for this sample lists about 15,000 distinct CDR3 sequences; around 46% of them were counted only once. The top ten clonotypes cover around an eighth of the sample.

Beyond this particular receptor, the publication reports: Relatively few convalescent patients were included in the study, and early timepoints after natural infection were not analyzed. Of the vaccine-specific clones in convalescent patients, 304 of 307, or nearly all, reacted only to SARS-CoV-2 spike and did not cross-react with common cold coronaviruses. Among convalescent patients, a median roughly 90% of the SARS-CoV-2-reactive clones seen after vaccination appeared only after vaccination, which suggests priming specific to the vaccine. An increase in the median number of SARS-CoV-2-reactive clonotypes from 20 to 25 after infection to roughly 38 after vaccination was observed, but the change was not found to be significant.

Including the terminal cysteine and phenylalanine, the CDR3 comprises 13 residues. Only the CDR3 DNA stays, 39 bases, in frame from base 1. The germline V gene provides CDR1 KGHDR and CDR2 SFDVKD. Relative to germline, V is 3 bases shorter and J is 6 bases shorter, with 8 bases between their ends. The sample consisted of CD4+ T cells from blood, cultured in vitro. The V and J genes are TRBV24-1 and TRBJ2-1, with the D gene call left open. This receptor was taken from a human donor who had recovered from COVID-19. The encoded CDR3 is CATSDPTPNEQFF. The base sequence is TGTGCCACCAGTGATCCCACTCCCAATGAGCAGTTCTTC.